This T cell receptor (beta chain) derives from a study of post-analysis software for immune sequencing data. Study-level information: Disease trajectories encompassed relapsing-remitting, secondary progressive and progressive-relapsing multiple sclerosis.

Notes on this clonotype: What it binds is unknown. The junction and the germline gene differ at one end; a read error may be behind it.

TCR beta cDNA libraries included unique molecular identifiers. Out of about 0.9 to 10 million T cells, about 510,000 cDNA molecules were generated. TCRdb used MiXCR to reprocess the PCR reads, holding one entry per CDR3 protein. Among approximately 150,000 distinct CDR3 sequences listed, around 30% were seen once. Whole-study findings and limits: TRBV5-6, TRBV5-1 and TRBV20-1 were among four or five TRBV segments more frequent in patients than controls. When the samples were clustered directly with F measure, those that had been prepared in the same batch showed strong co-clustering.

The CDR3 runs 15 residues. Germline-derived CDR1 and CDR2 are SGHTA and FQGNSA. The chain links TRBV7-2 to TRBJ2-7; TRBD1 matches 9 bases. The receptor's source is a girl aged 5-17 years with multiple sclerosis. The sample consisted of blood. The CDR3 sequence: CVSSPAGTGYYEQYF. CDR3 DNA: TGTGTCAGCAGCCCCGCCGGGACAGGGTACTACGAGCAGTACTTC.